This is a list of T cell receptor beta chains from one sample in a study of T cell responses to AZD1222 COVID-19 vaccine. Only in-frame clones appear in the TCRdb table, and some are missing; sequencing was by immunoSEQ multiplex PCR. The sample records around 78,000 clones, around four fifths being singletons. The sample was peripheral blood, taken on day 0 of AZD1222 vaccination. These receptors were taken from an adult in good health. Both conserved end residues are trimmed from each CDR3.

v_call	cdr3_length	j_call	cdr3_aa
TRBV5-6	11	TRBJ2-3	ASSFGVGDTQY
TRBV7-2	12	TRBJ1-1	ASSLGASNTEAF
TRBV7-2	10	TRBJ2-7	ASSLKGHEQY
TRBV18	13	TRBJ2-3	ASSPARGGTDTQY
TRBV19	13	TRBJ1-1	ASSIGVGGRTEAF
TRBV7-9	10	TRBJ2-5	ASSQIQETQY
TRBV18	13	TRBJ1-1	ASSLSTGLRTEAF
TRBV4-3	12	TRBJ1-2	ASSAHRENYGYT
TRBV4-1	15	TRBJ1-5	ASSHTGLQRGNQPQH
TRBV7-6	12	TRBJ1-3	ASSLDPDRNTIY
TRBV7-8	13	TRBJ1-1	ASSRQGLMNTEAF
TRBV4-1	14	TRBJ1-5	ASSQDWLTGRRPQH
TRBV7-9	11	TRBJ2-5	ASSFDTQGTQY
TRBV18	15	TRBJ2-2	ASSRDQGQGNTGELF
TRBV10-3	13	TRBJ1-2	AISNFGGIGYGYT
TRBV19	14	TRBJ1-5	ASSMSGVFSNQPQH
TRBV4-3	13	TRBJ1-3	ASSQVGANGNTIY
TRBV13	13	TRBJ1-4	ASRPSGTDNEKLF
TRBV6-5	9	TRBJ2-5	ASSFGETQY
TRBV5-6	10	TRBJ1-2	ASSSETYGYT
TRBV3-1/TRBV3-2	12	TRBJ1-1	ASSPHGTNTEAF
TRBV6-2/TRBV6-3	10	TRBJ2-1	ASSYPDVEQF
TRBV7-6	13	TRBJ1-4	ASSLAGATNEKLF
TRBV2	12	TRBJ1-4	ASSARVTNEKLF
TRBV9	13	TRBJ1-1	ASSVGGGGPTEAF
TRBV2	11	TRBJ1-1	ASSKDTHTEAF
TRBV27	14	TRBJ2-2	ASSPSFGLGTGELF